The rows below give T cell receptor beta chains drawn from one sample of a study of PD-1 blockade in classical Hodgkin lymphoma. Using immunoSEQ multiplex PCR, the repertoire was profiled, and TCRdb retains in-frame clones only, with some absent. The sample holds about 21,000 clones, under 80% seen once. Sequences were derived from peripheral blood mononuclear cells (PBMCs), sampled at baseline. These receptors came from a human donor with classical Hodgkin lymphoma. CDR3s include the opening cysteine and the closing phenylalanine or tryptophan. D genes are given only for firm matches. Clone size is given for some rows only: seen once, a few or many times, or a class if the clone is expanded.

d_gene: TRBD1; v_gene: TRBV29-1; abundance: -; j_gene: TRBJ2-1; CDR3aa: CSVGRRDRVFF; CDR3nt: TGCAGCGTTGGCCGACGGGACAGGGTGTTCTTC
d_gene: TRBD2; v_gene: TRBV6-5; abundance: -; j_gene: TRBJ2-7; CDR3aa: CASSYSAGGRYEQYF; CDR3nt: TGTGCCAGCAGTTACTCGGCGGGGGGGCGATACGAGCAGTACTTC
d_gene: -; v_gene: TRBV4-1; abundance: once; j_gene: TRBJ1-1; CDR3aa: CASSPGNTEAFF; CDR3nt: TGCGCCAGCAGCCCTGGCAACACTGAAGCTTTCTTT
d_gene: -; v_gene: TRBV7-9; abundance: -; j_gene: TRBJ2-2; CDR3aa: CARMNTGELFF; CDR3nt: TGTGCCAGGATGAACACCGGGGAGCTGTTTTTT
d_gene: TRBD1; v_gene: TRBV29-1; abundance: -; j_gene: TRBJ2-7; CDR3aa: CSVVGGTSYEQYF; CDR3nt: TGCAGCGTTGTAGGGGGCACTTCCTACGAGCAGTACTTC
d_gene: TRBD1; v_gene: TRBV15; abundance: -; j_gene: TRBJ2-6; CDR3aa: CATSKEGASGANVLTF; CDR3nt: TGTGCCACCAGCAAAGAGGGGGCGAGCGGGGCCAACGTCCTGACTTTC
d_gene: TRBD2; v_gene: TRBV11-3; abundance: -; j_gene: TRBJ2-1; CDR3aa: CASLGGSGSNEQFF; CDR3nt: TGTGCCAGCCTTGGTGGGAGCGGGAGTAATGAGCAGTTCTTC
d_gene: -; v_gene: TRBV28; abundance: -; j_gene: TRBJ2-3; CDR3aa: CASSLDVGTDTQYF; CDR3nt: TGTGCCAGCAGTTTAGACGTGGGCACAGATACGCAGTATTTT
d_gene: -; v_gene: TRBV5-4; abundance: once; j_gene: TRBJ2-1; CDR3aa: CASSSYSSSYNEQFF; CDR3nt: TGTGCCAGCAGCTCTTATTCCTCCTCCTACAATGAGCAGTTCTTC
d_gene: -; v_gene: TRBV7-2; abundance: -; j_gene: TRBJ2-7; CDR3aa: CASSLGHREQYF; CDR3nt: TGTGCCAGCAGCTTAGGGCACCGGGAGCAGTACTTC
d_gene: -; v_gene: TRBV10-2; abundance: once; j_gene: TRBJ1-1; CDR3aa: CASSGSFTEAFF; CDR3nt: TGCGCCAGCAGTGGGTCTTTCACTGAAGCTTTCTTT
d_gene: TRBD1; v_gene: TRBV11-3; abundance: once; j_gene: TRBJ2-7; CDR3aa: CASSLGGDREQQYF; CDR3nt: TGTGCCAGCAGCTTAGGGGGGGACAGGGAACAGCAGTACTTC
d_gene: TRBD1; v_gene: TRBV2; abundance: -; j_gene: TRBJ2-3; CDR3aa: CASGTGRTDTQYF; CDR3nt: TGTGCCAGTGGGACAGGACGCACAGATACGCAGTATTTT
d_gene: TRBD2; v_gene: TRBV2; abundance: -; j_gene: TRBJ2-7; CDR3aa: CASSEIKREIVGEQYF; CDR3nt: TGTGCCAGCAGTGAGATCAAGCGGGAGATAGTTGGGGAGCAGTACTTC
d_gene: -; v_gene: TRBV7-2; abundance: -; j_gene: TRBJ1-1; CDR3aa: CASSLGPGGTGTEAFF; CDR3nt: TGTGCCAGCAGCTTAGGCCCCGGGGGGACCGGGACTGAAGCTTTCTTT
d_gene: -; v_gene: TRBV27; abundance: -; j_gene: TRBJ1-2; CDR3aa: CASSPDSPSHYGYTF; CDR3nt: TGTGCCAGCAGCCCGGACTCCCCGAGCCACTATGGCTACACCTTC